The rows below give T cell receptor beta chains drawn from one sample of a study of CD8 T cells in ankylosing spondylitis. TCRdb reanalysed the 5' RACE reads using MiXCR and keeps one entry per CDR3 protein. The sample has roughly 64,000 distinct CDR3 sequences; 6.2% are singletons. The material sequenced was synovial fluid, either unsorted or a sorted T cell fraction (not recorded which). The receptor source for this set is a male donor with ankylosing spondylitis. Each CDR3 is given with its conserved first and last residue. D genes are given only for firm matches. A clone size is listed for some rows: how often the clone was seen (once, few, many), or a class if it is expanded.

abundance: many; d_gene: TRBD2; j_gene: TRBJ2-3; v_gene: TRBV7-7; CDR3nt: TGTGCTAGCAGCTTAGGCTGGATCGTTAGCGGGAGGGGCACAGATACGCAGTATTTT; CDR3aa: CASSLGWIVSGRGTDTQYF
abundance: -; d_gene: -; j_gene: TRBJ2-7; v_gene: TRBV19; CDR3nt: TGTGCCAGTAGTATGGCTGGGGACAACTACGAGCAGTACTTC; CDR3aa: CASSMAGDNYEQYF
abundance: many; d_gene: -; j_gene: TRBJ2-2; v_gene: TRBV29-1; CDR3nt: TGCAGCGTAAAACGGTTAACGAACACCGGGGAGCTGTTTTTT; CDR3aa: CSVKRLTNTGELFF
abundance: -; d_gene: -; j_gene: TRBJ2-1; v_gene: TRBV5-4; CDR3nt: TGTGCCAGCAGCGCGAGAAGTGGTGAGCAGTTCTTC; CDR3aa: CASSARSGEQFF
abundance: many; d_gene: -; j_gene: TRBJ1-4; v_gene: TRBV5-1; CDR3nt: TGCGCCAGCAGCTGGGGGTCCGGAATTAATGAAAAACTGTTTTTT; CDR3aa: CASSWGSGINEKLFF
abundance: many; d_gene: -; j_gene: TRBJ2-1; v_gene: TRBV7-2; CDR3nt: TGTGCCAGCAGCTTAGTCAATGAGCAGTTCTTC; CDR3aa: CASSLVNEQFF
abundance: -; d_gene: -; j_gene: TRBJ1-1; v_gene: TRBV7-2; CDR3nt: TGTGCCAGCAGCTTACCGCCCCCTTTTCCTGAAGCTTTCTTT; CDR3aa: CASSLPPPFPEAFF
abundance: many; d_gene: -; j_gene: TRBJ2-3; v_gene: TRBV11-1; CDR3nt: TGTGCCAGCAGCTTGGGGGCCTCCGCGAGGAGGGCGACAGATACGCAGTATTTT; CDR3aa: CASSLGASARRATDTQYF
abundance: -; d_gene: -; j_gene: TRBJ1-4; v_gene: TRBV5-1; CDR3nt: TGCGCCAGCACGGGACAAGCGGCTAATGAAAAACTGTTTTTT; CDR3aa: CASTGQAANEKLFF
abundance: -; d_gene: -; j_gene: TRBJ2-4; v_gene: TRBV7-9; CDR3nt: TGTGCCAGCAGCTTAGTAGCGGAGAAAAACATTCAGTACTTC; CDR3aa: CASSLVAEKNIQYF
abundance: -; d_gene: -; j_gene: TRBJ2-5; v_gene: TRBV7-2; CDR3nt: TGTGCCAGCAGCTTATTCGGGGACCAAGAGACCCAGTACTTC; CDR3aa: CASSLFGDQETQYF
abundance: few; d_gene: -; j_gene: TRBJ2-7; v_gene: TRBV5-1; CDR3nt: TGCGCCAGCAGCATCCTTCCCGGGACCACACGCTACGAGCAGTACTTC; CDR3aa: CASSILPGTTRYEQYF
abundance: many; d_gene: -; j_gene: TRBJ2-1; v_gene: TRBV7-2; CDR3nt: TGTGCCAGCAGCTTAGTCGCGGGTACCGGAAATGAGCAGTTCTTC; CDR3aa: CASSLVAGTGNEQFF
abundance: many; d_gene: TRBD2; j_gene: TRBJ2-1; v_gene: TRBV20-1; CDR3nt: TGCAGTGCTAGAGTTGGGACTACCTCCTACAATGAGCAGTTCTTC; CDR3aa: CSARVGTTSYNEQFF
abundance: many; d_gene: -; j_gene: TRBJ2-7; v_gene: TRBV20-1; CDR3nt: TGCAGTGCGGGCGGGACGGCGCGCGAGCAGTACTTC; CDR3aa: CSAGGTAREQYF